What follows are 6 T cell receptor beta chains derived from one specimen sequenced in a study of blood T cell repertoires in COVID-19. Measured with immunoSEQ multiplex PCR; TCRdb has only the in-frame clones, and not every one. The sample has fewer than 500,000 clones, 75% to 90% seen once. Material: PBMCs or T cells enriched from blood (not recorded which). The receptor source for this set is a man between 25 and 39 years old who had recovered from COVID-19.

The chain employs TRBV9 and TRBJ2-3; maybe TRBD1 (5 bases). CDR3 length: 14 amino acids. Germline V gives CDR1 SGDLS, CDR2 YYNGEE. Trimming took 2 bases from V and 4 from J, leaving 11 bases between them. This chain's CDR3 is CASSVARVADTQYF. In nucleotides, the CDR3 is TGTGCCAGCAGCGTGGCCAGGGTCGCAGATACGCAGTATTTT.

As DNA, the CDR3 is TGTGCCAATACTAGCGGCCCGAGGGATGAGCAGTTCTTC. Its protein product is CANTSGPRDEQFF. The chain recombines TRBV6-5 with TRBJ2-1; 8 bases match TRBD2. V was pared by 10 bases and J by 8 bases, with 10 bases of the junction left unmatched. This CDR3 has 13 amino acids. Germline V CDR1 and CDR2: MNHEY, SVGAGI.

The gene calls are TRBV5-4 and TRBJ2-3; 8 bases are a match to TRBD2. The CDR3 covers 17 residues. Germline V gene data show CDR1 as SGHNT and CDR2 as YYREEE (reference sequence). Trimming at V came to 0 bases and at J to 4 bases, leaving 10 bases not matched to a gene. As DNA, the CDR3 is TGTGCCAGCAGCTTGGGAGGAAGCGGGAGAGGCCCAGATACGCAGTATTTT. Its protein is CASSLGGSGRGPDTQYF.

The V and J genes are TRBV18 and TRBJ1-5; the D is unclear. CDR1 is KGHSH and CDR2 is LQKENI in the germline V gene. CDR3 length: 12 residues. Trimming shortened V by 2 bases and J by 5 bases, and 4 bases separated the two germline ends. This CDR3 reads CASSPSDQPQHF. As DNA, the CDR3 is TGTGCCAGCTCACCATCGGATCAGCCCCAGCATTTT.

CDR3 amino acids: CASSYSSSGAYYEQYF. The DNA of the CDR3 is TGTGCCAGCAGTTACTCGTCGAGCGGGGCTTACTACGAGCAGTACTTC. This rearrangement joins TRBV6-5 to TRBJ2-7; TRBD2 agrees at 7 bases. This CDR3 spans 16 amino acids. The germline gives CDR1 MNHEY, CDR2 SVGAGI. Losses at the gene ends were 0 bases for V and 3 bases for J; bases not matched to a gene: 8.

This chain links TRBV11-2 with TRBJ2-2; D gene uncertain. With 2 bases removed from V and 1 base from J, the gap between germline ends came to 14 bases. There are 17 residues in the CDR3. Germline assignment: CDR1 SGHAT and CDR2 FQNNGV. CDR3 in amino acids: CASSLLASAWNTGELFF. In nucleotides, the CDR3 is TGTGCCAGCAGCTTATTAGCCAGCGCATGGAACACCGGGGAGCTGTTTTTT.